Shown below are 19 T cell receptor beta chains from a single sample sequenced in a study of T cell changes during pregnancy in multiple sclerosis (dated by TCRdb to the late 2010s). The library was prepared using the immunoSEQ multiplex PCR assay. Sourced from immuneACCESS, this table was stored by TCRdb with only in-frame sequences that have V and J called. A share of the clones is absent; for the studies checked, an unresolved V gene accounts for under half, and the remainder has no known explanation. Across this sample there are about 110,000 clones, with 92% seen only once. Of the sample, about 1.5% falls within the top ten clones. The sample in question was peripheral blood, obtained in the third trimester of pregnancy. These receptors were taken from a female donor with multiple sclerosis, enrolled in a pregnancy study.

The chain recombines TRBV6-1 with TRBJ1-4; 8 nucleotides match TRBD1. The CDR3 sequence is 15 residues long. Germline V gene data show CDR1 as MNHNS and CDR2 as SASEGT. The junction had 2 bases not matched to a gene; V was cut back by 3 bases and J by 2 bases. CDR3 nucleotide sequence: TGTGCCAGCAGTGACAGGGGGCCCACTAATGAAAAACTGTTTTTT. Translating gives CASSDRGPTNEKLFF.

The chain carries TRBV28 and TRBJ1-5; 9 bases match TRBD1. CDR3 length: 15 residues. The germline CDR1 and CDR2 sequences are MDHEN and SYDVKM. The trim removed 3 bases at V and 2 bases at J, leaving 2 bases unmatched. The CDR3: CASSLRQGGNQPQHF. In DNA form, the CDR3 reads TGTGCCAGCAGTTTGAGACAGGGGGGCAATCAGCCCCAGCATTTT.

The CDR3, as DNA: TGTGCCAGCATGGGGATTGACGTTGATTACGATCACAGGTCGAATGGCTACACCTTC. Amino acids: CASMGIDVDYDHRSNGYTF. The gene calls are TRBV2 and TRBJ1-2, with D perhaps matching TRBD1 (5 bases). The V gene's germline CDR1 is SNHLY and CDR2 FYNNEI. This CDR3 comprises 19 residues. V dropped 7 bases and J dropped 6 bases, with 33 bases sitting between them. The entire variable domain, with the rest obtained from reference TRBV2 and TRBJ1-2, is as follows: EPEVTQTPSHQVTQMGQEVILRCVPISNHLYFYWYRQILGQKVEFLVSFYNNEISEKSEIFDDQFSVERPDGSNFTLKIRSTKLEDSAMYFCASMGIDVDYDHRSNGYTFGSGTRLTVV.

The rearrangement links TRBV19 to TRBJ1-6, with TRBD1 identical over 8 bases. Germline V gene sequence: CDR1 LNHDA, CDR2 SQIVND (reference sequence). This CDR3 spans 15 amino acids. V was clipped by 5 bases and J by 9 bases; unmatched bases: 9. The CDR3 loop is CASSDGQGVGSPLHF. The CDR3 DNA follows: TGTGCCAGTAGTGACGGACAGGGCGTGGGTTCACCCCTCCACTTT.

The V gene is TRBV2, the J gene TRBJ1-3; D may be TRBD1 (5 bases). The CDR3 loop spans 15 amino acids. Germline CDR1 reads SNHLY; CDR2 reads FYNNEI. Trimming left V 3 bases short and J 3 bases short, with 12 bases between. CDR3 protein: CASSEEQVFGNTIYF. Here the CDR3 DNA reads TGTGCCAGCAGTGAGGAACAGGTTTTTGGAAACACCATATATTTT.

This chain connects TRBV5-6 to TRBJ2-7; a weak D match, TRBD1 (5 bases). V was cut by 4 bases and J by 2 bases, with 10 bases left in between. Germline values: CDR1 SGHDT, CDR2 YYEEEE. The CDR3 consists of 13 residues. CDR3 nucleotides: TGTGCCAGCAGCGCAGGACACGCCTACGAGCAGTACTTC. This codes for CASSAGHAYEQYF. The full variable domain, with the rest looked up from reference TRBV5-6 and TRBJ2-7, is DAGVTQSPTHLIKTRGQQVTLRCSPKSGHDTVSWYQQALGQGPQFIFQYYEEEERQRGNFPDRFSGHQFPNYSSELNVNALLLGDSALYLCASSAGHAYEQYFGPGTRLTVT.

The chain combines TRBV5-1 with TRBJ1-2; D remains ambiguous. Germline loops: CDR1 SGHRS, CDR2 YFSETQ. CDR3 length: 15 residues. V was shortened by 0 bases and J by 3 bases, with 12 bases between the two germline ends. This CDR3 is CASSLEGRNDYGYTF. In DNA, the CDR3 is TGCGCCAGCAGCTTGGAAGGGAGGAATGACTATGGCTACACCTTC.

The chain has TRBV11-2 and TRBJ1-4, with TRBD1 matching 10 bases. J lost 5 bases, V lost 3 bases, and 6 bases had no gene match. The CDR3 loop spans 16 amino acids. Germline CDR1 reads SGHAT; CDR2 reads FQNNGV. The CDR3 loop reads CASSFYPGQGNEKLFF. DNA for the CDR3: TGTGCCAGCAGCTTCTATCCGGGACAGGGGAATGAAAAACTGTTTTTT. Drawing the rest from reference TRBV11-2 and TRBJ1-4, the complete variable domain is EAGVAQSPRYKIIEKRQSVAFWCNPISGHATLYWYQQILGQGPKLLIQFQNNGVVDDSQLPKDRFSAERLKGVDSTLKIQPAKLEDSAVYLCASSFYPGQGNEKLFFGSGTQLSVL.

The V and J genes are TRBV19 and TRBJ1-5; no reliable D call. The CDR3 covers 14 residues. Germline CDR1 and CDR2: LNHDA and SQIVND (reference sequence). The V end was cut by 4 bases, the J end by 0 bases, with 7 bases between. The CDR3 loop is CASSTPNSNQPQHF. The CDR3 DNA reads TGTGCCAGTAGTACCCCCAATAGCAATCAGCCCCAGCATTTT.

The chain combines TRBV5-1 with TRBJ1-4; D is undetermined. V lost 0 bases and J lost 8, with 8 bases in between. Germline CDR1 is SGHRS and CDR2 is YFSETQ. The CDR3 is made up of 13 amino acids. The CDR3 bases are TGCGCCAGCAGCTTGGGTCCCTCCGAAAAACTGTTTTTT. Amino acid sequence: CASSLGPSEKLFF.

This sequence joins TRBV5-4 and TRBJ2-2; unclear D gene. V lost 0 bases, J lost 6 bases, and 12 bases lay in between. Per the germline V gene, CDR1 is SGHNT and CDR2 is YYREEE (reference sequence). This CDR3 contains 15 residues. DNA of the CDR3: TGTGCCAGCAGCTTGGGCCAGGTTAACTCCGGGGAGCTGTTTTTT. Residues: CASSLGQVNSGELFF.

V gene TRBV2 combines with J gene TRBJ1-1, with TRBD1 matching over 12 bases. The CDR3 is made up of 13 amino acids. Looked up from germline, CDR1 is SNHLY and CDR2 is FYNNEI. Trimming removed 8 bases from V and 9 bases from J; junction bases left unmatched: 7. The DNA of the CDR3 is TGTGCCAGCCTTGAACGGGACAGGGGGCAAGCTTTCTTT. Its protein product is CASLERDRGQAFF. Complete variable domain (other parts from reference TRBV2 and TRBJ1-1): EPEVTQTPSHQVTQMGQEVILRCVPISNHLYFYWYRQILGQKVEFLVSFYNNEISEKSEIFDDQFSVERPDGSNFTLKIRSTKLEDSAMYFCASLERDRGQAFFGQGTRLTVV.

This sequence joins TRBV5-1 and TRBJ1-1; 7 bases map to TRBD1. Germline V gene sequence: CDR1 SGHRS, CDR2 YFSETQ. The CDR3 contains 16 residues. V gave up 0 bases and J gave up 1 base; unmatched junction bases: 6. The CDR3 bases are TGCGCCAGCAGCTTGGCCGGGGGACAGCGGAACACTGAAGCTTTCTTT. It yields the protein CASSLAGGQRNTEAFF.

This clone appeared once. The chain employs TRBV18 and TRBJ1-1, with 9 bases identical to TRBD1. V lost 2 bases and J lost 4; bases outside the gene matches: 5. The CDR3 has 15 residues. Germline V gene sequence: CDR1 KGHSH, CDR2 LQKENI. DNA of the CDR3: TGTGCCAGCTCACCATGGGACAGGGCGGGCACTGAAGCTTTCTTT. Its protein product is CASSPWDRAGTEAFF.

The genes are TRBV27 and TRBJ2-1; 7 nucleotides agree with TRBD1. The ends lost 6 bases at V and 7 bases at J; junction bases unmatched: 18. Germline lookup yields CDR1 MNHEY and CDR2 SMNVEV (reference sequence). This CDR3 is built from 17 residues. The CDR3: CASSLDLTGTAKNEQFF. CDR3 sequence (DNA): TGTGCCAGCAGCCTCGATCTGACCGGGACAGCAAAAAATGAGCAGTTCTTC.

This CDR3 is CASSFDSNYGYTF. CDR3 nucleotides: TGTGCCAGCAGCTTCGACAGCAACTATGGCTACACCTTC. The chain has TRBV5-8 and TRBJ1-2; D might be TRBD1 (5 bases). Trimming pared 2 bases from V and 2 bases from J, leaving 7 bases between. The germline V gene encodes CDR1 SGHTS and CDR2 YDEGEE. The length of the CDR3 is 13 residues.

The chain employs TRBV6-5 and TRBJ1-1, with 9 bases identical to TRBD1. The CDR3 is 16 amino acids. Trimming took 2 bases from V and 0 from J; bases not matched to a gene: 4. The germline CDR1 and CDR2 sequences are MNHEY and SVGAGI. The CDR3 reads CASSYRGQGLNTEAFF. DNA of the CDR3: TGTGCCAGCAGTTACAGGGGACAGGGACTGAACACTGAAGCTTTCTTT.

Here the CDR3 reads CASRETSGKPDTQYF. Written as DNA, the CDR3 is TGTGCCAGCCGAGAGACTAGCGGGAAACCAGATACGCAGTATTTT. The chain joins TRBV28 to TRBJ2-3; TRBD2 aligns across 11 bases. This CDR3 comprises 15 residues. CDR1 is MDHEN and CDR2 is SYDVKM in the germline V gene. V gave up 8 bases and J gave up 4 bases; unmatched junction bases: 8. Using reference TRBV28 and TRBJ2-3 for the parts outside the CDR3, the full variable domain is DVKVTQSSRYLVKRTGEKVFLECVQDMDHENMFWYRQDPGLGLRLIYFSYDVKMKEKGDIPEGYSVSREKKERFSLILESASTNQTSMYLCASRETSGKPDTQYFGPGTRLTVL.

The chain couples TRBV30 to TRBJ2-3; 7 bases match TRBD1. CDR1 GTSNPN and CDR2 SVGIG come from the germline V gene (reference sequence). CDR3 size: 15 residues. J lost 6 bases, V lost 3 bases, and 12 bases had no gene match. For the CDR3, the DNA is TGTGCCTGGAGGGACAGGAAGATCCCCCTTGATACGCAGTATTTT. Protein sequence: CAWRDRKIPLDTQYF.